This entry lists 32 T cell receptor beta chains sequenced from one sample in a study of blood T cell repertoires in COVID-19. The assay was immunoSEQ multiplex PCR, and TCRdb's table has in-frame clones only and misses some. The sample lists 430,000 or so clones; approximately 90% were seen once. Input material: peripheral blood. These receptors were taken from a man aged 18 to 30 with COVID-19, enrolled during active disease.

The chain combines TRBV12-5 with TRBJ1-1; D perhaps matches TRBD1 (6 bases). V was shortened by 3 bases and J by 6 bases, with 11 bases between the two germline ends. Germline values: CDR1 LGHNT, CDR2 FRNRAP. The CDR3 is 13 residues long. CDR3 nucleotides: TGTGCTAGTGGTTTAGGGGGAACCGCTGAAGCTTTCTTT. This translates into CASGLGGTAEAFF.

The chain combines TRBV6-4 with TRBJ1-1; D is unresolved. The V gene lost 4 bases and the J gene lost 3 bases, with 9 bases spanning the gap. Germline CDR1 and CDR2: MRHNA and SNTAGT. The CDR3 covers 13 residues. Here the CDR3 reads CASSAVADTEAFF. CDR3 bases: TGTGCCAGCAGTGCCGTCGCGGACACTGAAGCTTTCTTT.

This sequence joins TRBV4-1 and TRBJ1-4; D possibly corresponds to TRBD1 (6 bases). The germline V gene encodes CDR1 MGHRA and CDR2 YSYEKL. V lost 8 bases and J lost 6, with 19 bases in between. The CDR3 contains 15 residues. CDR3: CASRSDSSFYEKLFF. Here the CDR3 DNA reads TGCGCCAGCCGGTCGGACAGCAGCTTTTATGAAAAACTGTTTTTT.

The CDR3 DNA reads as TGCGCCAGCAGTCGCTCCGGACTAGCGGGAACGACAGATACGCAGTATTTT. It translates to CASSRSGLAGTTDTQYF. The chain uses TRBV10-1 and TRBJ2-3, with 12 bases that match TRBD2. V trimming: 5 bases; J trimming: 3 bases; junction bases outside the gene matches: 9. Germline V gives CDR1 WNHNN, CDR2 SYGVQD (reference sequence). The CDR3 runs 17 residues.

The CDR3 DNA reads TGTGCCAGCAGCCAGAGTCAGGGCGCAGATACGCAGTATTTT. Translated: CASSQSQGADTQYF. This sequence joins TRBV4-2 and TRBJ2-3, with D possibly matching TRBD1 (5 bases). Trimming took off 3 bases at V and 4 bases at J, with 11 bases between the two ends. This CDR3 comprises 14 residues. The germline V gene has CDR1 LGHNA and CDR2 YNFKEQ.

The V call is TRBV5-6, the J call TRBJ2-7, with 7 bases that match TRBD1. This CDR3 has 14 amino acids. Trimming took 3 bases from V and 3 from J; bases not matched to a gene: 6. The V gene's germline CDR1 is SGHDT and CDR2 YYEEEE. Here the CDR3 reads CASSWATGNYEQYF. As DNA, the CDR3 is TGTGCCAGCAGCTGGGCGACAGGGAACTACGAGCAGTACTTC.

This chain's CDR3 is CASSPGTGSRYGYTF. CDR3 nucleotide sequence: TGCGCCAGCAGCCCGGGGACAGGGAGTCGTTATGGCTACACCTTC. V and J are TRBV4-1 and TRBJ1-2, with TRBD1 identical over 9 bases. CDR1 is MGHRA, CDR2 YSYEKL, per germline. Trimming cost V 4 bases and J 5 bases; bases outside gene matches: 8. This CDR3 region has 15 residues.

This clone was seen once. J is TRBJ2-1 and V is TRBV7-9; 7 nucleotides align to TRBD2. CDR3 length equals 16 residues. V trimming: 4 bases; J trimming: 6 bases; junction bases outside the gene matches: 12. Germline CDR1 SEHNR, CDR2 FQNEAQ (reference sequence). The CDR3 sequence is CASSSVTGLTANEQFF. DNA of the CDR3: TGTGCCAGCAGCTCCGTTACGGGACTAACCGCCAATGAGCAGTTCTTC. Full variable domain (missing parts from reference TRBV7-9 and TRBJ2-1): DTGVSQNPRHKITKRGQNVTFRCDPISEHNRLYWYRQTLGQGPEFLTYFQNEAQLEKSRLLSDRFSAERPKGSFSTLEIQRTEQGDSAMYLCASSSVTGLTANEQFFGPGTRLTVL.

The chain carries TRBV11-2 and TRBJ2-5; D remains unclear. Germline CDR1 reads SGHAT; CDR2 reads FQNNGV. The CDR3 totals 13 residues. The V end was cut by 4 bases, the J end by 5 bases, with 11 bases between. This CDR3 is CASSSALGETQYF. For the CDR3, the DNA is TGTGCCAGCAGCTCGGCCCTGGGCGAGACCCAGTACTTC.

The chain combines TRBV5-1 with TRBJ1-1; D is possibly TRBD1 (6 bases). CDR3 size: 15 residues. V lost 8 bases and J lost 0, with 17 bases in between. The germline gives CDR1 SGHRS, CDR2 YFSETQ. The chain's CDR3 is CASSRGATMNTEAFF. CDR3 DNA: TGCGCCAGTAGCCGGGGGGCGACGATGAACACTGAAGCTTTCTTT.

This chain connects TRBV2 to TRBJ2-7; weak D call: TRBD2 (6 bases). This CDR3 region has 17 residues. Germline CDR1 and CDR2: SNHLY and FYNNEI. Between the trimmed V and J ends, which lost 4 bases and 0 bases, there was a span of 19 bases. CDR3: CASSAAAGGPTSYEQYF. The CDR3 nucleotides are TGTGCCAGCAGTGCGGCAGCGGGCGGACCGACCTCCTACGAGCAGTACTTC.

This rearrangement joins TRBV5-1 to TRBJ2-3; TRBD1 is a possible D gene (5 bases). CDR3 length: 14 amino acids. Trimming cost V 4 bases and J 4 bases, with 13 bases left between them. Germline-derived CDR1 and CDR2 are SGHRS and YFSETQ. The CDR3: CASSDTGSSDTQYF. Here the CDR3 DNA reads TGCGCCAGCAGCGATACAGGTTCTTCAGATACGCAGTATTTT. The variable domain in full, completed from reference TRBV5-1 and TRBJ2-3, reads KAGVTQTPRYLIKTRGQQVTLSCSPISGHRSVSWYQQTPGQGLQFLFEYFSETQRNKGNFPGRFSGRQFSNSRSEMNVSTLELGDSALYLCASSDTGSSDTQYFGPGTRLTVL.

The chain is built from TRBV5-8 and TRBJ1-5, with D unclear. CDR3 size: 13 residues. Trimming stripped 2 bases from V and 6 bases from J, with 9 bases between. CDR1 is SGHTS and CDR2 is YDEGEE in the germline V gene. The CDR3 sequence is CASSLQRGQPQHF. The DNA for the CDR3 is TGTGCCAGCAGCTTACAACGGGGTCAGCCCCAGCATTTT.

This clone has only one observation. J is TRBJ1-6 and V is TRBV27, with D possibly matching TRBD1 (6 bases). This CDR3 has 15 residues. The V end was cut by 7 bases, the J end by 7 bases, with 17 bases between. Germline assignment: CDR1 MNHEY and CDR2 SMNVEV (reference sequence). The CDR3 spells CASTNTGTRNSPLHF. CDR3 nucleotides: TGTGCCAGCACCAATACCGGGACACGGAATTCACCCCTCCACTTT.

The CDR3, as DNA: TGTGCCAGCAGTTCAGGCCGTTGGGAGACCCAGTACTTC. As protein: CASSSGRWETQYF. The chain recombines TRBV12-3 or TRBV12-4 with TRBJ2-5; D is ambiguous. There are 13 residues in the CDR3. The V end was cut by 4 bases, the J end by 5 bases, with 11 bases between.

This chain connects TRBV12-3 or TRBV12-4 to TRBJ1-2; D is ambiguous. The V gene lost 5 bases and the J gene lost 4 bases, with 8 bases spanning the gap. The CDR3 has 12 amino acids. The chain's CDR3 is CASSPGGYGYTF. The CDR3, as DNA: TGTGCCAGCAGTCCGGGAGGCTATGGCTACACCTTC.

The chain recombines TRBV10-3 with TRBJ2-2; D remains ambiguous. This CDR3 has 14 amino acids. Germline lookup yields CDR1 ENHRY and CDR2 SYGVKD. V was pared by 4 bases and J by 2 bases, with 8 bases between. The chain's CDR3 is CAISGDFNTGELFF. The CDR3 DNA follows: TGTGCCATCAGTGGTGACTTTAACACCGGGGAGCTGTTTTTT.

CDR3: CASSSGGAVDEQYF. The CDR3 nucleotides read TGCGCCAGCAGCTCGGGGGGAGCGGTAGACGAGCAGTACTTC. The chain links TRBV5-1 to TRBJ2-7; 7 bases map to TRBD2. The trim removed 3 bases at V and 5 bases at J, leaving 8 bases unmatched. The CDR3 loop spans 14 amino acids. Germline V gene lookup returns CDR1 SGHRS and CDR2 YFSETQ.

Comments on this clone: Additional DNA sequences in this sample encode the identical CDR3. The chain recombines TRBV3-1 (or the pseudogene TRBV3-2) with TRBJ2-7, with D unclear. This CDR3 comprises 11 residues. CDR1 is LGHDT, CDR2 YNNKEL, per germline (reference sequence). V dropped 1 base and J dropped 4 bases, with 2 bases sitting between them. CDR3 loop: CASSQAYEQYF. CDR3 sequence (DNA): TGTGCCAGCAGCCAAGCATACGAGCAGTACTTC.

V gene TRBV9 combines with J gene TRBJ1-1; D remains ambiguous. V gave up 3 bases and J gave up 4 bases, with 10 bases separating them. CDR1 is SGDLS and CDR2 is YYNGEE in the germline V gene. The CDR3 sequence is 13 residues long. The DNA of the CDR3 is TGTGCCAGCAGCGCGATGTCTAGCACTGAAGCTTTCTTT. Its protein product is CASSAMSSTEAFF.

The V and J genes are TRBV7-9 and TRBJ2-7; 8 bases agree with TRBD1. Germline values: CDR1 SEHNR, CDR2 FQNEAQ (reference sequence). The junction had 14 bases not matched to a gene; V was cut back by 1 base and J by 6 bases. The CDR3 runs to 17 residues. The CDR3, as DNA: TGTGCCAGCAGCTTAGTAGGTACGGGGACAGGCGGCTTCGAGCAGTACTTC. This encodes CASSLVGTGTGGFEQYF.

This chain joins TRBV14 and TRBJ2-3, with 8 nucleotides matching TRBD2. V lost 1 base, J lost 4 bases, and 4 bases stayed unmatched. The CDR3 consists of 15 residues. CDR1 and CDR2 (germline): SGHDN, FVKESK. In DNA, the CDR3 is TGTGCCAGCAGCCAAGGGACTAGCATCTCAGATACGCAGTATTTT. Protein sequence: CASSQGTSISDTQYF.

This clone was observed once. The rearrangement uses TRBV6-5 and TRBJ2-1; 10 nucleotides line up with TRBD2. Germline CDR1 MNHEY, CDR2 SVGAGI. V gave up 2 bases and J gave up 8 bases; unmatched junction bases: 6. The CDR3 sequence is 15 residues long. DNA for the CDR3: TGTGCCAGCAGTTACCTAGCGGGAGCCTCGGATGAGCAGTTCTTC. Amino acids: CASSYLAGASDEQFF.

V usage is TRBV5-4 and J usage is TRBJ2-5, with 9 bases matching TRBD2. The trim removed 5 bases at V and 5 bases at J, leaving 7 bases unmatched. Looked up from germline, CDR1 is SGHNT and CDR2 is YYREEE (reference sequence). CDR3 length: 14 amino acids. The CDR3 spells CASRVAGVEETQYF. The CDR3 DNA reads TGTGCCAGCAGGGTAGCGGGAGTTGAGGAGACCCAGTACTTC.

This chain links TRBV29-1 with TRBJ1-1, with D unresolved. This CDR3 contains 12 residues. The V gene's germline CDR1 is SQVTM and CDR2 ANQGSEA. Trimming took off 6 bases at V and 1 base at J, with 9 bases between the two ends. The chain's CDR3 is CSVEAENTEAFF. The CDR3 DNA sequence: TGCAGCGTGGAGGCCGAGAACACTGAAGCTTTCTTT.

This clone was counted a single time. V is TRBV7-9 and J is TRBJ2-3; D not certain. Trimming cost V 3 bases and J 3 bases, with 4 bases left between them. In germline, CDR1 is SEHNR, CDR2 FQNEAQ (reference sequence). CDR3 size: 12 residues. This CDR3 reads CASSFNTDTQYF. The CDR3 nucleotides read TGTGCCAGCAGCTTCAATACAGATACGCAGTATTTT.

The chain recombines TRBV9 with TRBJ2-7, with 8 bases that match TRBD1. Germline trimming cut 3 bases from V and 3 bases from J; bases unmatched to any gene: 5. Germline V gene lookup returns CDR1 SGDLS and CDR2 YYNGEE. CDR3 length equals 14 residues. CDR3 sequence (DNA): TGTGCCAGCAGCGCGGGACAGGACCACTACGAGCAGTACTTC. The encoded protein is CASSAGQDHYEQYF.

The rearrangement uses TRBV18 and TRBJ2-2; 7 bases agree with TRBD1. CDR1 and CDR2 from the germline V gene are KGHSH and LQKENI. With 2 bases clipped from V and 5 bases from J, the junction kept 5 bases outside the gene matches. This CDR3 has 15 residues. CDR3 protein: CASSPDRVRTGELFF. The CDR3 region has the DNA TGTGCCAGCTCACCAGACAGGGTTAGAACCGGGGAGCTGTTTTTT.

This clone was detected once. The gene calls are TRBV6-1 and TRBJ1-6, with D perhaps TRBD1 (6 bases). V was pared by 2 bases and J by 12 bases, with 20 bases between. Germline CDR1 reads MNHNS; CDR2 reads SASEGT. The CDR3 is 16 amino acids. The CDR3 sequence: CASSEYDRPNRGPLHF. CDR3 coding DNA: TGTGCCAGCAGTGAATACGACAGGCCTAATAGGGGACCCCTCCACTTT.

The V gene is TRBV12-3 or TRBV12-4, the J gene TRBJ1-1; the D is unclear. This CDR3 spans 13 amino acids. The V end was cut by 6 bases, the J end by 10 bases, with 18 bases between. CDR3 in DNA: TGTGCCAGCAGACCAGGACCAGGAGGAGGAGCTTTCTTT. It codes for CASRPGPGGGAFF.

CDR3 bases: TGTGCCACCAGCAGAGATGAGGGGGACCCTCAGAACACCGGGGAGCTGTTTTTT. Encoded protein: CATSRDEGDPQNTGELFF. The rearrangement uses TRBV15 and TRBJ2-2; TRBD1 is a possible D gene (6 bases). Deletions cut 0 bases from V and 1 base from J, with 15 bases between. The CDR3 runs 18 residues. CDR1 is LNHNV, CDR2 YYDKDF, per germline (reference sequence).

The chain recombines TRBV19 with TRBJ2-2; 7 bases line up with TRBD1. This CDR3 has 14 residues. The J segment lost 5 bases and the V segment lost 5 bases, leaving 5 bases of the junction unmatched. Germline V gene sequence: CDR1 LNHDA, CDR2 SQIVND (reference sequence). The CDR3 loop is CASSRRGNTGELFF. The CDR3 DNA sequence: TGTGCCAGTAGTCGCAGGGGGAATACCGGGGAGCTGTTTTTT. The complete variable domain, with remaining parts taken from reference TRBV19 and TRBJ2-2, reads DGGITQSPKYLFRKEGQNVTLSCEQNLNHDAMYWYRQDPGQGLRLIYYSQIVNDFQKGDIAEGYSVSREKKESFPLTVTSAQKNPTAFYLCASSRRGNTGELFFGEGSRLTVL.